This TCR beta chain was recorded in a study of blood T cells in healthy people across ages. Overall study results and limits: Donor CMV infection status was unknown, possibly confounding age-related changes in expanded clonotypes.

With respect to this clonotype: Its cognate antigen is unknown.

Next came a second PCR, run for about 7 to 12 cycles, which used a sample-barcoded 5' primer along with a J-beta primer mix. Every single cDNA molecule received a tag from a template-switch adaptor with 12 random nucleotides. TCRdb independently ran MiXCR on the 5' RACE reads; one entry per CDR3 protein. The table records about 1 million distinct CDR3 sequences, 40% to 55% of them present only once. Total RNA was extracted at no less than 5 micrograms per sample. Looked up from germline, CDR1 is KGHSH and CDR2 is LQKENI. With 3 bases removed from V and 1 base from J, the gap between germline ends came to 15 bases. The CDR3 contains 16 residues.

The origin of this receptor is a woman between 55 and 75 years old in good health. Input material: blood. The chain carries TRBV18 and TRBJ2-5, with D possibly TRBD1 on 6 matching bases. For the CDR3, the DNA is TGTGCCAGCTCACCCCAGAGGACAGTCGGCCAAGAGACCCAGTACTTC. It yields the protein CASSPQRTVGQETQYF.